The T cell receptor (beta chain) described here comes from a study of Graves' ophthalmopathy and Graves' hyperthyroidism. The sample holds a few counts of this clonotype. As the template, RNA transcripts were used to amplify TCR beta CDR3 regions. The first round was an RT-PCR with HTBI primers, and the second round was a multiplex PCR. TCRdb ran MiXCR on the multiplex PCR reads and lists one entry per CDR3 protein. The sample shows approximately 380,000 distinct CDR3 sequences, 20% to 25% of them seen only once. The origin of this receptor is a woman between 18 and 29 years old with stable Graves' hyperthyroidism. Sequencing input: peripheral blood.

In DNA form, the CDR3 reads TGCGCCAGCAGTGACTGGCGGGAACAAGAGACCCAGTACTTC. It codes for CASSDWREQETQYF. The chain combines TRBV10-1 with TRBJ2-5, with D possibly TRBD2 on 6 matching bases. The CDR3 covers 14 residues. V was shortened by 3 bases and J by 2 bases, with 10 bases between the two germline ends. Per the germline V gene, CDR1 is WNHNN and CDR2 is SYGVQD (reference sequence).